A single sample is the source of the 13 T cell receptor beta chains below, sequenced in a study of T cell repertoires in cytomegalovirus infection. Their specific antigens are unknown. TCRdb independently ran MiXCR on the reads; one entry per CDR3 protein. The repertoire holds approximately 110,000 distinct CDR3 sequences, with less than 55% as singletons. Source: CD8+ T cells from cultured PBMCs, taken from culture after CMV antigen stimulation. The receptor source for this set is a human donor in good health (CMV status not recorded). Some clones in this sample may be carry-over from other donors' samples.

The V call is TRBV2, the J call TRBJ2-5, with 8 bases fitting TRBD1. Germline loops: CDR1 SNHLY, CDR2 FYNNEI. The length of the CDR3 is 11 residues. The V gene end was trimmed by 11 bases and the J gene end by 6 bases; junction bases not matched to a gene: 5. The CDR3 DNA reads TGTGCCCTGGACAGGGCTAAGACCCAGTACTTC. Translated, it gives CALDRAKTQYF.

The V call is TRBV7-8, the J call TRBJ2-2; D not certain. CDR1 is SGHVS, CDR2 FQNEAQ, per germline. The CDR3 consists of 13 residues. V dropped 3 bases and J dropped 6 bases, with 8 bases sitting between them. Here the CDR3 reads CASSFLESGELFF. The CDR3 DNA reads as TGTGCCAGCAGCTTTCTAGAGTCCGGGGAGCTGTTTTTT.

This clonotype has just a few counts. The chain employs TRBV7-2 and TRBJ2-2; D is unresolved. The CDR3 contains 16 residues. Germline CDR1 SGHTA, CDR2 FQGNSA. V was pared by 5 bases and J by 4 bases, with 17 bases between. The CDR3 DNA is TGTGCCAGCAGCCTCCTCCGATCCCGCGTCACCGGGGAGCTGTTTTTT. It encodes CASSLLRSRVTGELFF. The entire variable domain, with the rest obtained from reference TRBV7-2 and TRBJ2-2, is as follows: GAGVSQSPSNKVTEKGKDVELRCDPISGHTALYWYRQSLGQGLEFLIYFQGNSAPDKSGLPSDRFSAERTGGSVSTLTIQRTQQEDSAVYLCASSLLRSRVTGELFFGEGSRLTVL.

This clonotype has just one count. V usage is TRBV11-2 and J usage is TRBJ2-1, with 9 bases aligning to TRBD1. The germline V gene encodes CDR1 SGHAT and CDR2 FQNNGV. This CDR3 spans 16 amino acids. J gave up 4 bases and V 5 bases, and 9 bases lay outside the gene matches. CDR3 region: CASSPGTGILYNEQFF. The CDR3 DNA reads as TGTGCCAGCAGCCCCGGGACAGGGATCCTATACAATGAGCAGTTCTTC.

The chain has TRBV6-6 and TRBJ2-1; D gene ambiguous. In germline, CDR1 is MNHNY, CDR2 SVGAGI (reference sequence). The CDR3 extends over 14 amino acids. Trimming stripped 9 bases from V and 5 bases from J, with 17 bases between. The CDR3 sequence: CASMVGPLHNEQFF. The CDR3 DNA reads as TGTGCCAGTATGGTTGGGCCCCTCCACAATGAGCAGTTCTTC.

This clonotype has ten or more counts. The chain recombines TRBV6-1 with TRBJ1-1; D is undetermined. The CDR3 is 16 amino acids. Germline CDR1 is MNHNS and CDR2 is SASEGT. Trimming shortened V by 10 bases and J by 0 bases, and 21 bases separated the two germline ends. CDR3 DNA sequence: TGTGCCACGTATCCGGAGTTCACACACATGAACACTGAAGCTTTCTTT. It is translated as CATYPEFTHMNTEAFF.

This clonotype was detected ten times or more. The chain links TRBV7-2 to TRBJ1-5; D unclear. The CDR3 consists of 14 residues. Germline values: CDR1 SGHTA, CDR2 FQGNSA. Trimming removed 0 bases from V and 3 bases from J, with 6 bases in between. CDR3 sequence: CASSLAGTNQPQHF. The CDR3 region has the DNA TGTGCCAGCAGCTTAGCTGGAACCAATCAGCCCCAGCATTTT.

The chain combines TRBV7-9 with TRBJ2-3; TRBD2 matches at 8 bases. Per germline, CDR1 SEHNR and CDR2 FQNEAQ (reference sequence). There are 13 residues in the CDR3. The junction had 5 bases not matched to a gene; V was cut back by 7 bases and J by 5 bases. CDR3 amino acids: CASTGGLRDTQYF. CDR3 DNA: TGTGCCAGCACGGGGGGGCTCCGAGATACGCAGTATTTT.

CDR3 nucleotide sequence: TGTGCCAGCAGTCTCGGACACCTTGAAGCTTTCTTT. Protein sequence: CASSLGHLEAFF. This rearrangement joins TRBV12-3 or TRBV12-4 to TRBJ1-1; maybe TRBD1 (5 bases). CDR3 size: 12 residues. The V end was cut by 5 bases, the J end by 7 bases, with 11 bases between.

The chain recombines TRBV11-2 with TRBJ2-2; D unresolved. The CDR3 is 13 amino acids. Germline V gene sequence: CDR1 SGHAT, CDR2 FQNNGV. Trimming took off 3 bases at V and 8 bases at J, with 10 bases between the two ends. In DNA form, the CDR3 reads TGTGCCAGCAGCTTTGGCGGATTTGGGGAGCTGTTTTTT. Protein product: CASSFGGFGELFF.

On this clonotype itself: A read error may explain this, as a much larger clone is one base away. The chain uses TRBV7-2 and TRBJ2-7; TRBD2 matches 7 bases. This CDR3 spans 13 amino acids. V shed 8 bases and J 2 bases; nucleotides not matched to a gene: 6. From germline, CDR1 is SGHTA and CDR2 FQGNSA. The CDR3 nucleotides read TGTGCCAGCGACTGGGGGGGAACCTACGAGCAGTACTTC. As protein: CASDWGGTYEQYF.

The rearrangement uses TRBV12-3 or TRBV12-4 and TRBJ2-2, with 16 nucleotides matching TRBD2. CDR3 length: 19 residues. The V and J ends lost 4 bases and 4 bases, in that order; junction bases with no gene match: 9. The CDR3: CASSSPGLAGGRVTGELFF. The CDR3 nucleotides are TGTGCCAGCAGTTCTCCGGGACTAGCGGGGGGGCGTGTCACCGGGGAGCTGTTTTTT.

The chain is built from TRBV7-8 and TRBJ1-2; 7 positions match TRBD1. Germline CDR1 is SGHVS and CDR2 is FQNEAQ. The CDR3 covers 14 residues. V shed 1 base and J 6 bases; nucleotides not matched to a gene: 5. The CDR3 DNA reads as TGTGCCAGCAGCTTAGGGACAGGAACGGATGGCTACACCTTC. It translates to CASSLGTGTDGYTF.